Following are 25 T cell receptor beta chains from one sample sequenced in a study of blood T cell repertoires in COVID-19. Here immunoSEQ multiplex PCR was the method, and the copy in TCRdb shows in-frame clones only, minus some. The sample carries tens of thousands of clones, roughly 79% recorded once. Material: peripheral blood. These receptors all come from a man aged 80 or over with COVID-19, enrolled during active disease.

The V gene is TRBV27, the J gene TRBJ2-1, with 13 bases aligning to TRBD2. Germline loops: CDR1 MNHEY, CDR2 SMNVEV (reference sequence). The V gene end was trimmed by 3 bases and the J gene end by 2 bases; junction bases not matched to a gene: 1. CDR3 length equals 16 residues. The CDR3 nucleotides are TGTGCCAGCAGTTTGACTAGCGGGAGGCCCTACAATGAGCAGTTCTTC. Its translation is CASSLTSGRPYNEQFF.

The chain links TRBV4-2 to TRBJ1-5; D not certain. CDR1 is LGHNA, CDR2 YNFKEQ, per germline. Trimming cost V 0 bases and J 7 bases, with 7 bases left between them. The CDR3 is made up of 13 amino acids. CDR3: CASSQDTRQPQHF. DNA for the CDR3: TGTGCCAGCAGCCAAGATACCAGGCAGCCCCAGCATTTT.

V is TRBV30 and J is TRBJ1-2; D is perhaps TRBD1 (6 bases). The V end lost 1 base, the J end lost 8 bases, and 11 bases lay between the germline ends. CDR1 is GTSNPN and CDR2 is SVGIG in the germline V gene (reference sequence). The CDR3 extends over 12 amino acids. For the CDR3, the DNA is TGTGCCTGGAGTGACACAGGGTTCGGCTACACCTTC. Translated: CAWSDTGFGYTF.

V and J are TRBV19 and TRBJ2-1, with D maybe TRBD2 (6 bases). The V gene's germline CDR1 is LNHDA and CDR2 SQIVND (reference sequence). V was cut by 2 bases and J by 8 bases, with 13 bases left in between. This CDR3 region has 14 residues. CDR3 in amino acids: CASSIQPQRDEQFF. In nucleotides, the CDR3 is TGTGCCAGTAGTATACAACCGCAGCGGGATGAGCAGTTCTTC. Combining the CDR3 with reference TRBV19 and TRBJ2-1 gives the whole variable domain DGGITQSPKYLFRKEGQNVTLSCEQNLNHDAMYWYRQDPGQGLRLIYYSQIVNDFQKGDIAEGYSVSREKKESFPLTVTSAQKNPTAFYLCASSIQPQRDEQFFGPGTRLTVL.

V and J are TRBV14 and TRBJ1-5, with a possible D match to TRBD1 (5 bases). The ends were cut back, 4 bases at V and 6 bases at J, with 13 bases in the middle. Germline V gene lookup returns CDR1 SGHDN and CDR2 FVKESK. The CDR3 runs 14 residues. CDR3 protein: CASSRSGIGQPQHF. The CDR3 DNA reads TGTGCCAGCAGCCGGTCAGGGATCGGTCAGCCCCAGCATTTT.

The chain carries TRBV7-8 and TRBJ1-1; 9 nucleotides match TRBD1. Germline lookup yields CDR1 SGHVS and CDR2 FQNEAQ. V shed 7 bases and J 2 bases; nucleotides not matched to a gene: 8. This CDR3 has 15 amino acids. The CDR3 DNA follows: TGTGCCAGCACCACGAACAGGGGGCCTAACACTGAAGCTTTCTTT. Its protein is CASTTNRGPNTEAFF.

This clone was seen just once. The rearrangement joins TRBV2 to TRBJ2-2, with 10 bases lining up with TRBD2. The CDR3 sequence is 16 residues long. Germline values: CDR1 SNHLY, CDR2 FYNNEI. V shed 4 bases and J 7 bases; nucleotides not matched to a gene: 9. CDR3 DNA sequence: TGTGCCAGCAGTGTTAGTCTAGCGGGGGTCGGCGGGGAGCTGTTTTTT. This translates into CASSVSLAGVGGELFF.

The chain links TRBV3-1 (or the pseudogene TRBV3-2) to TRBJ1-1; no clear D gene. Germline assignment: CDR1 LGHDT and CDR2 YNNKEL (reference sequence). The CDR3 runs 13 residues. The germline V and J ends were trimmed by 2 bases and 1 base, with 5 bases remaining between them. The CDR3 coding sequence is TGTGCCAGCAGCCAAAACAGGAACACTGAAGCTTTCTTT. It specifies CASSQNRNTEAFF.

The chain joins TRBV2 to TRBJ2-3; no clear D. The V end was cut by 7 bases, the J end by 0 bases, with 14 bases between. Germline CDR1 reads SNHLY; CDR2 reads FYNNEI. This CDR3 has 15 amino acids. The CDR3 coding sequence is TGTGCCAGCATTCTAGAAGATTCTAGCACAGATACGCAGTATTTT. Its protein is CASILEDSSTDTQYF.

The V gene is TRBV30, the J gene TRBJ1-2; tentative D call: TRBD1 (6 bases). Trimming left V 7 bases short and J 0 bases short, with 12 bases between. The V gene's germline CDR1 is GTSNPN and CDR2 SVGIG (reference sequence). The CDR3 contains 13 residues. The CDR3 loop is CASSGGPNYGYTF. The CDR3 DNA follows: TGTGCCTCCTCCGGGGGGCCTAACTATGGCTACACCTTC.

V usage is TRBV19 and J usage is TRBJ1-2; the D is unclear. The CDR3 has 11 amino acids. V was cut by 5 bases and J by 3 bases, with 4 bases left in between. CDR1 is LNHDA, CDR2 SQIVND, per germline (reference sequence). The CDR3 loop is CASSEYYGYTF. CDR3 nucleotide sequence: TGTGCCAGTAGTGAGTACTATGGCTACACCTTC. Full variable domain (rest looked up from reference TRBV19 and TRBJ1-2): DGGITQSPKYLFRKEGQNVTLSCEQNLNHDAMYWYRQDPGQGLRLIYYSQIVNDFQKGDIAEGYSVSREKKESFPLTVTSAQKNPTAFYLCASSEYYGYTFGSGTRLTVV.

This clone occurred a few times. The CDR3, as DNA: TGTGCCAGCACCCTGGCGGGACTAGCGGGAGTGGGGTTCACCGGGGAGCTGTTTTTT. Residues: CASTLAGLAGVGFTGELFF. J is TRBJ2-2 and V is TRBV7-8; TRBD2 agrees at 14 bases. Germline CDR1 reads SGHVS; CDR2 reads FQNEAQ. This CDR3 has 19 residues. V was clipped by 7 bases and J by 4 bases; unmatched bases: 14.

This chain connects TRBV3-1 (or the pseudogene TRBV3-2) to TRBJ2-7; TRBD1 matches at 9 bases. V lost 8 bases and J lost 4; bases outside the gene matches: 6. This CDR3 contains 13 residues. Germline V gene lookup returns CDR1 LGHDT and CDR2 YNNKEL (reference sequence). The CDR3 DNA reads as TGTGCCAGCTGCCGGGACAGGGATTACGAGCAGTACTTC. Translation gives CASCRDRDYEQYF.

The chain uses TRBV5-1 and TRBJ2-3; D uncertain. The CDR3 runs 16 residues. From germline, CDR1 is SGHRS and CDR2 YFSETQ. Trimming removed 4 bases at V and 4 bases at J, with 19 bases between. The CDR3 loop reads CASSPSGGNFSDTQYF. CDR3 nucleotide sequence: TGCGCCAGCAGCCCATCAGGTGGTAATTTTTCAGATACGCAGTATTTT.

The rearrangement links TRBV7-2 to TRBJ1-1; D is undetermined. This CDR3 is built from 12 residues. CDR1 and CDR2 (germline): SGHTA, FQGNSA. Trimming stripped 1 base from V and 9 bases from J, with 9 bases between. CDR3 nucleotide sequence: TGTGCCAGCAGCTTAGGAGGATTCCAAGCTTTCTTT. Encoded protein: CASSLGGFQAFF.

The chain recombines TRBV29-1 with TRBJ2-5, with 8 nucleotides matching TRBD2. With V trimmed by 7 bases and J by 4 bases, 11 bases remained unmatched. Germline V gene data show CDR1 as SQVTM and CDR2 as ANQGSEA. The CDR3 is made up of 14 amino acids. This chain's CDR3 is CSAVGGASGETQYF. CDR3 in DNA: TGCAGCGCCGTCGGGGGGGCTTCGGGAGAGACCCAGTACTTC.

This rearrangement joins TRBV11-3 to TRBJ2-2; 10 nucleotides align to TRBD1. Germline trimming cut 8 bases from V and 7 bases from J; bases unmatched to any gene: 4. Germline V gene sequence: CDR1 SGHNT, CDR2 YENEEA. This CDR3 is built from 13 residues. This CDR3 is CASSGQGDGELFF. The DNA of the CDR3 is TGTGCCAGCTCCGGACAGGGGGACGGGGAGCTGTTTTTT.

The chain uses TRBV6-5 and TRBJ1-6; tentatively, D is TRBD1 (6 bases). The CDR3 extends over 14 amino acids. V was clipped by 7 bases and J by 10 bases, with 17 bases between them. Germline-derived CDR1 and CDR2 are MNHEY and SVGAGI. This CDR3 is CASTPRGHASPLHF. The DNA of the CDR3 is TGTGCCAGCACCCCCAGGGGCCATGCCTCACCCCTCCACTTT.

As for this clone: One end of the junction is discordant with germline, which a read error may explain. The CDR3, as DNA: TGTGCCAGCCGTGACAGAGCCAAAAACATTCAGTACTTC. Translating it yields CASRDRAKNIQYF. This chain uses TRBV6-1 with TRBJ2-4, with D perhaps matching TRBD1 (5 bases). The germline gives CDR1 MNHNS, CDR2 SASEGT. This CDR3 is built from 13 residues.

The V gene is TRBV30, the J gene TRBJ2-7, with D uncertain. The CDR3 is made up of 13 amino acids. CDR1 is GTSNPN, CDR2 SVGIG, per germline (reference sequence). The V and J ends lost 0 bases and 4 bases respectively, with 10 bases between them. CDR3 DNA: TGTGCCTGGAGTGTAAAAGACGGGTACGAGCAGTACTTC. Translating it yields CAWSVKDGYEQYF.

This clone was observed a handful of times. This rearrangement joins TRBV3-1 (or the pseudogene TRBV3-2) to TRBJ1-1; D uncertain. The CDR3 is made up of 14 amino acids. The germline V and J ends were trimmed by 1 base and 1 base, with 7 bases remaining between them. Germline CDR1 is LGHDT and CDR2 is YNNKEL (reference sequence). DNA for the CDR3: TGTGCCAGCAGCCAAGTGCCGGGGAACACTGAAGCTTTCTTT. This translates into CASSQVPGNTEAFF.

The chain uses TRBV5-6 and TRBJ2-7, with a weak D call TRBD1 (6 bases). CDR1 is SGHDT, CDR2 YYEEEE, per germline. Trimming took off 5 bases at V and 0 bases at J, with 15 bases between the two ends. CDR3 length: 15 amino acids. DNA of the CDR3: TGTGCCAGCAGAATGAACAGGGTCCTCTCCTACGAGCAGTACTTC. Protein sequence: CASRMNRVLSYEQYF.

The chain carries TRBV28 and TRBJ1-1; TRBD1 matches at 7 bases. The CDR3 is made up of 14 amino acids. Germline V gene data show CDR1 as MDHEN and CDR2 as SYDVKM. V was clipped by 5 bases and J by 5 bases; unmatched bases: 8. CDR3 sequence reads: CASSPSGGWTEAFF. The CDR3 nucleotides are TGTGCCAGCAGTCCCTCAGGGGGTTGGACTGAAGCTTTCTTT.

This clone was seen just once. Written as DNA, the CDR3 is TGTGCCAGCAGCTTAATGGCAGGGGCTAACTATGGCTACACCTTC. Encoded protein: CASSLMAGANYGYTF. The J gene is TRBJ1-2, the V gene TRBV7-2; TRBD1 might be the D (6 bases). Germline V gene sequence: CDR1 SGHTA, CDR2 FQGNSA. Trimming shortened V by 2 bases and J by 0 bases, and 10 bases separated the two germline ends. CDR3 size: 15 residues.

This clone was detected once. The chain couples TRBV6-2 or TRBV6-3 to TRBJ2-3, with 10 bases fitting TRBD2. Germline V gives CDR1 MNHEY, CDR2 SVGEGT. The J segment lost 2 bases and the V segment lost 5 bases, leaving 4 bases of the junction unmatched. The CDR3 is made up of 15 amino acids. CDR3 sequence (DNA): TGTGCCAGCAGTGAGCGGGGGGGGAACACAGATACGCAGTATTTT. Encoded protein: CASSERGGNTDTQYF.